The clone carrying this T cell receptor (beta chain) was picked up one time. At one end the junction does not follow the germline gene, possibly because of a read error. The data were obtained in a study of blood T cell repertoires in COVID-19. Overall study: The origin of the acute and convalescent COVID-19 samples was the United States, Italy and Spain.

The protocol was immunoSEQ multiplex PCR, while the TCRdb copy is restricted to in-frame clones and leaves out a portion. The sample yields 200,000 to 250,000 clones, over 75% seen once. Germline V gene data show CDR1 as SEHNR and CDR2 as FQNEAQ (reference sequence). The CDR3 is 17 residues long. Sequencing used peripheral blood. This chain joins TRBV7-9 and TRBJ2-7, with D perhaps TRBD1 (6 bases). This TCR derives from a woman aged 40 to 50 who had recovered from COVID-19. The CDR3 DNA reads as TGTGCCAGCAGCCCTATCCCACAGGGCGCCCACCACTACGTGCAGTACTTC. This sequence encodes CASSPIPQGAHHYVQYF. The variable domain in full, with the rest retrieved from reference TRBV7-9 and TRBJ2-7, is DTGVSQNPRHKITKRGQNVTFRCDPISEHNRLYWYRQTLGQGPEFLTYFQNEAQLEKSRLLSDRFSAERPKGSFSTLEIQRTEQGDSAMYLCASSPIPQGAHHYVQYFGPGTRLTVT.